The rows below give T cell receptor beta chains drawn from one sample of a study of post-analysis software for immune sequencing data. Via MiXCR, TCRdb re-called the PCR reads, giving one row per CDR3 protein. The sample carries approximately 690,000 distinct CDR3 sequences, over 45% recorded once. Sequenced input: blood. The receptor source for this set is a girl aged 2 to 10 with multiple sclerosis. Both conserved end residues are part of each CDR3. Each record gives: V gene, clone size, J gene, D gene, CDR3 length, CDR3 DNA, CDR3 protein. The D gene is left open where the match is weak. Size is omitted from some rows. Given values are once, few, many or a class for expanded clones.

>TRBV5-1|once|TRBJ2-5|TRBD1|16
TGCGCCAGCAGCTTGGATGTGACAGGGGGCGGAGAGACCCAGTACTTC
CASSLDVTGGGETQYF
>TRBV7-2|once|TRBJ1-2|TRBD1|17
TGTGCCAGCAGCTTGCTGTGGGGACAGGACGTTAACTATGGCTACACCTTC
CASSLLWGQDVNYGYTF
>TRBV10-2|.|TRBJ2-7|TRBD2|13
TGCGCCAGTTTGCCTAGCGGGAGCGACGAGCAGTACTTC
CASLPSGSDEQYF
>TRBV20-1|.|TRBJ2-2|.|15
TGCAGTGCTAGGGATTTAAGGGGGTACACCGGGGAGCTGTTTTTT
CSARDLRGYTGELFF
>TRBV20-1|.|TRBJ1-1|.|15
TGCAGTGCTAGTCGGGGGGGCGAAGGCTTGCCTGAAGCTTTCTTT
CSASRGGEGLPEAFF
>TRBV2|.|TRBJ2-2|TRBD2|13
TGTGCCAGCAGACCACTAGCGCGGAGGGAGCTGTTTTTT
CASRPLARRELFF
>TRBV27|.|TRBJ1-5|TRBD1|15
TGTGCCAGCAGTACCACGACAGGGGGGTATCAGCCCCAGCATTTT
CASSTTTGGYQPQHF
>TRBV6-2/TRBV6-3|many|TRBJ2-7|.|13
TGTGCCAGCAGCCCCGGACGGACCTACGAGCAGTACTTC
CASSPGRTYEQYF
>TRBV10-1|.|TRBJ2-4|.|13
TGCGCCAGCAGTGAAGGCGGCTCTGGCATTCAGTACTTC
CASSEGGSGIQYF
>TRBV29-1|few|TRBJ2-1|.|14
TGCAGCGTTCAGGTGGCTAGCATATTAACGGGGCAGTTCTTC
CSVQVASILTGQFF
>TRBV4-2|.|TRBJ2-1|TRBD2|22
TGTGCCAGCAGCCAAGATCCACATTTTGGGCTAGCGGGAGGGCCGGGTTACAATGAGCAGTTCTTC
CASSQDPHFGLAGGPGYNEQFF
>TRBV7-2|.|TRBJ2-1|TRBD2|17
TGTGCCAGCAGCCCCAGGCCCCTTGGACTAGCGGGAGGGCGTCAGTTCTTC
CASSPRPLGLAGGRQFF
>TRBV29-1|.|TRBJ2-5|.|14
TGCAGCGGTGAAGGGGGTGGGTTGGGTGAGACCCAGTACTTC
CSGEGGGLGETQYF
>TRBV6-6|once|TRBJ2-1|TRBD2|13
TGTGCCAGCAGTTACTCTCCTAGCGGGACCCCGTTCTTC
CASSYSPSGTPFF
>TRBV2|.|TRBJ2-1|TRBD2|15
TGTGCCAGCAGTCCCTCTAGCGGGGGCGACAATGAGCAGTTCTTC
CASSPSSGGDNEQFF
>TRBV12-3/TRBV12-4|.|TRBJ2-7|.|16
TGTGCCAGCAGTTTAGCATTAGGAGACTACGTCTACGAGCAGTACTTC
CASSLALGDYVYEQYF
>TRBV5-5|few|TRBJ2-7|.|15
TGTGCCAGCAGCTTGGGGGGCGGTGCATTCTACGAGCAGTACTTC
CASSLGGGAFYEQYF
>TRBV3-1|once|TRBJ2-5|TRBD2|16
TGTGCCAGCAGCCAATCCGAGGGACTAGCCGGAGAGACCCAGTACTTC
CASSQSEGLAGETQYF
>TRBV28|.|TRBJ1-2|.|14
TGTGCCAGCAGTTCGGGGGCAGGGCGTAGTGGCTACACCTTC
CASSSGAGRSGYTF
>TRBV5-5|.|TRBJ2-7|.|14
TGTGCCAGCAGCCGTTTCACAGGGTACGGCGAGCAGTACTTC
CASSRFTGYGEQYF
>TRBV4-1|.|TRBJ1-4|.|17
TGCGCCAGCAGCCAAGACGCAGTAGTTGCAACTAATGAAAAACTGTTTTTT
CASSQDAVVATNEKLFF
>TRBV7-2|.|TRBJ2-6|.|15
TGTGCCAGCAGTTTACGGAGTTCTGGGGCCAACGTCCTGACTTTC
CASSLRSSGANVLTF
>TRBV29-1|.|TRBJ2-3|.|12
TGCAGCGTTGAAGGGGACAAACATACGCAGTATTTT
CSVEGDKHTQYF
>TRBV20-1|.|TRBJ1-2|TRBD1|15
TGCAGTGCAACCCGGGACAGAAGAGGGTACTATGGCTACACCTTC
CSATRDRRGYYGYTF
>TRBV6-6|.|TRBJ2-3|TRBD1|15
TGTGCCAGCAGTAAACAGGGGGCAGTTGGAGATACGCAGTATTTT
CASSKQGAVGDTQYF
>TRBV12-3/TRBV12-4|.|TRBJ2-1|.|12
TGTGCCGCACAGGGTTCCTACAATGAGCAGTTCTTC
CAAQGSYNEQFF
>TRBV2|few|TRBJ2-3|TRBD2|15
TGTGCCAGCAGTGGGCCTCCGGGAGGGACAGATACGCAGTATTTT
CASSGPPGGTDTQYF
>TRBV5-1|.|TRBJ2-7|.|14
TGCGCCAGCAGCTTGGATTCCGGGGCCTACGAGCAGTACTTC
CASSLDSGAYEQYF
>TRBV3-1|few|TRBJ1-6|TRBD1|16
TGTGCCAGCAGCTACGGGACAGGGGGTTATAATTCACCCCTCCACTTT
CASSYGTGGYNSPLHF
>TRBV4-1|.|TRBJ1-1|.|14
TGCGCCAGCAGCCAACCACAGAGAAACACTGAAGCTTTCTTT
CASSQPQRNTEAFF
>TRBV12-3/TRBV12-4|.|TRBJ2-5|TRBD2|15
TGTGCCAGCAGTTTAAATGGGCGGGGGGAAGAGACCCAGTACTTC
CASSLNGRGEETQYF
>TRBV7-9|.|TRBJ2-1|.|13
TGTGCCAGCAGCTCCTGGGGGGCCGGTGAGCAGTTCTTC
CASSSWGAGEQFF
>TRBV27|.|TRBJ2-1|TRBD1|14
TGTGCCAGCAGTTTATCGGCAGGGGGCAATGAGCAGTTCTTC
CASSLSAGGNEQFF
>TRBV7-9|few|TRBJ2-7|TRBD2|16
TGTGCCAGCAGCTCCACCCTCCAGCGGGATCGCCACGAGCAGTACTTC
CASSSTLQRDRHEQYF
>TRBV12-3/TRBV12-4|.|TRBJ2-7|.|14
TGTGCCAGCAGTCATTCAGACAGGACCCACGAGCAGTACTTC
CASSHSDRTHEQYF
>TRBV30|once|TRBJ1-6|.|15
TGTGCCTGGAGTGTGCAGCAGGCTTATAATTCACCCCTCCACTTT
CAWSVQQAYNSPLHF
>TRBV29-1|.|TRBJ2-5|.|13
TGCAGCGTTCCAGGGGCGTTGCGGGAGACCCAGTACTTC
CSVPGALRETQYF
>TRBV7-6|few|TRBJ2-6|.|19
TGTGCCAGCAGCTCGGTGGGGGGCGCTCTAATGGCTGGGGCCAACGTCCTGACTTTC
CASSSVGGALMAGANVLTF
>TRBV15|.|TRBJ2-5|.|15
TGTGCCACCAGCAGAGCCCTCGGGGCTGGGGTGACCCAGTACTTC
CATSRALGAGVTQYF
>TRBV20-1|.|TRBJ2-3|.|14
TGCAGTGCTAGGGGTCGTGGGACCACAGATACGCAGTATTTT
CSARGRGTTDTQYF
>TRBV6-6|.|TRBJ2-7|.|13
TGTGCCAGCAGTTACTCGATCTGGGGCGAGCAGTACTTC
CASSYSIWGEQYF
>TRBV7-2|.|TRBJ2-7|TRBD1|15
TGTGCCAGCAGCTTAATTGCACAGGGGGTAGACGAGCAGTACTTC
CASSLIAQGVDEQYF
>TRBV27|.|TRBJ1-2|TRBD1|14
TGTGCCAGCAGAACCGGACAGGGCCCGGGAGGCTACACCTTC
CASRTGQGPGGYTF
>TRBV6-5|few|TRBJ1-2|TRBD1|14
TGTGCCAGCAGCCGGGACAGGGAGAACTATGGCTACACCTTC
CASSRDRENYGYTF
>TRBV20-1|.|TRBJ2-5|TRBD2|15
TGCAGTGCTAGCCTAGCGGGGGGGCTTCAAGAGACCCAGTACTTC
CSASLAGGLQETQYF
>TRBV20-1|.|TRBJ2-5|.|12
TGCAGTGCTAGACAGTCTCAAGAGACCCAGTACTTC
CSARQSQETQYF
>TRBV6-1|.|TRBJ2-3|.|16
TGTGCCAGCAGTGAACCCCACAGGGTTATGCCAGATACGCAGTATTTT
CASSEPHRVMPDTQYF
>TRBV30|.|TRBJ2-5|.|10
TGTGCCTGGAGTAAAGAGACCCAGTACTTC
CAWSKETQYF
>TRBV27|.|TRBJ1-4|TRBD1|20
TGTGCCAGCAGTCCAAGTCTCCGGGACAGTATTATGGGGACTAATGAAAAACTGTTTTTT
CASSPSLRDSIMGTNEKLFF
>TRBV5-1|few|TRBJ2-1|TRBD2|14
TGCGCCAGCAGCTTGGATCTAGCGGTTAATGAGCAGTTCTTC
CASSLDLAVNEQFF
>TRBV7-2|.|TRBJ2-2|.|15
TGTGCCAGCAGCTTAGTCGGGGAGAACACCGGGGAGCTGTTTTTT
CASSLVGENTGELFF
>TRBV7-2|.|TRBJ2-5|.|13
TGTGCCAGCAGCCCCCCTAGCCCGCAGACCCAGTACTTC
CASSPPSPQTQYF
>TRBV7-4|.|TRBJ2-5|.|13
TGTGCCAGCAGCCACGGGACGGAAGAGACCCAGTACTTC
CASSHGTEETQYF
>TRBV5-1|.|TRBJ2-3|TRBD2|16
TGCGCCAGCAGCGAAGGACGAGCGGGGGTCACAGATACGCAGTATTTT
CASSEGRAGVTDTQYF